Below are 8 T cell receptor beta chains sequenced from a single sample in a study of T cell responses to AZD1222 COVID-19 vaccine (dated by TCRdb to about 2021). This specimen's time point label, per the study, means: baseline before first vaccination. The library relied on the immunoSEQ multiplex PCR assay. Here the immuneACCESS table is served through TCRdb, limited to in-frame sequences with V and J called. Missing clones are a known gap in these copies; in checked studies unresolved V genes cover under half, and the rest lacks a known reason. Here the sample has 100,000 to 150,000 clones; 75% to 90% occur a single time. The leading ten clones occupy approximately 3.1% of the sample. Sequencing was performed on peripheral blood, taken on day 0 of AZD1222 vaccination. The receptors come from an adult in good health.

This clone was observed a single time. This chain links TRBV11-3 with TRBJ2-2; D uncertain. Germline V CDR1 and CDR2: SGHNT, YENEEA. The ends were cut back, 3 bases at V and 2 bases at J, with 4 bases in the middle. This CDR3 comprises 13 residues. CDR3 sequence reads: CASSFSNTGELFF. DNA of the CDR3: TGTGCCAGCAGCTTTAGTAACACCGGGGAGCTGTTTTTT.

The rearrangement joins TRBV2 to TRBJ2-7; no clear D. Trimming took 0 bases from V and 5 from J, leaving 14 bases between them. CDR1 and CDR2 from the germline V gene are SNHLY and FYNNEI. This CDR3 has 15 residues. The CDR3 sequence: CASSEAVWDSDEQYF. CDR3 nucleotides: TGTGCCAGCAGTGAAGCGGTTTGGGATTCGGACGAGCAGTACTTC.

The rearrangement joins TRBV7-2 to TRBJ2-3, with 9 bases aligning to TRBD2. The CDR3 consists of 16 residues. The V and J ends lost 0 bases and 1 base, in that order; junction bases with no gene match: 2. Germline-derived CDR1 and CDR2 are SGHTA and FQGNSA. The DNA of the CDR3 is TGTGCCAGCAGCTTAGCCGCTAGCGGGGGCACAGATACGCAGTATTTT. Its protein product is CASSLAASGGTDTQYF.

The J gene is TRBJ1-2, the V gene TRBV7-9; D is undetermined. V was clipped by 5 bases and J by 1 base, with 20 bases between them. CDR1 is SEHNR, CDR2 FQNEAQ, per germline (reference sequence). This CDR3 contains 17 residues. This CDR3 reads CASSPRADLGFNYGYTF. The CDR3 DNA reads as TGTGCCAGCAGCCCCCGCGCTGATCTAGGGTTTAACTATGGCTACACCTTC.

The rearrangement uses TRBV9 and TRBJ2-1; TRBD1 matches at 9 bases. V dropped 0 bases and J dropped 5; count of bases not matched to a gene: 9. This CDR3 comprises 17 residues. Per the germline V gene, CDR1 is SGDLS and CDR2 is YYNGEE. The CDR3 loop is CASSVGPRDRVDNEQFF. Here the CDR3 DNA reads TGTGCCAGCAGCGTAGGGCCACGGGACAGGGTCGACAATGAGCAGTTCTTC.

The V and J genes are TRBV18 and TRBJ2-3; TRBD2 aligns across 8 bases. Trimming removed 3 bases from V and 0 bases from J; junction bases left unmatched: 8. The CDR3 contains 17 residues. Germline lookup yields CDR1 KGHSH and CDR2 LQKENI. DNA of the CDR3: TGTGCCAGCTCACCCCCGGGGTTAGCGGGAAGCACAGATACGCAGTATTTT. The encoded protein is CASSPPGLAGSTDTQYF.

The rearrangement joins TRBV5-4 to TRBJ1-1; 7 positions match TRBD1. CDR1 SGHNT and CDR2 YYREEE come from the germline V gene (reference sequence). The CDR3 is 14 residues long. The trim removed 2 bases at V and 5 bases at J, leaving 6 bases unmatched. This CDR3 reads CASSLEGRGTEAFF. The DNA of the CDR3 is TGTGCCAGCAGCTTAGAAGGCAGGGGGACTGAAGCTTTCTTT.

This chain joins TRBV3-1 (or the pseudogene TRBV3-2) and TRBJ2-7; 10 bases match TRBD1. Germline assignment: CDR1 LGHDT and CDR2 YNNKEL (reference sequence). The CDR3 is 14 residues long. V gave up 5 bases and J gave up 2 bases; unmatched junction bases: 3. CDR3 amino acids: CASSGGTGAYEQYF. The CDR3 DNA sequence: TGTGCCAGCAGCGGAGGGACAGGGGCCTACGAGCAGTACTTC.